A selection of T cell receptor beta chains follows, all from one sample in a study of T cell changes during pregnancy in multiple sclerosis. Only in-frame clones appear in the TCRdb table, and some are missing; sequencing was by immunoSEQ multiplex PCR. The sample includes 95,000 to 100,000 clones, about 91% seen only once; the top ten take around 3.1%. Here the sequenced sample was peripheral blood, taken in the second trimester of pregnancy. The origin of the receptors is a female donor with multiple sclerosis, enrolled in a pregnancy study. Each CDR3 is given with its conserved first and last residue. Fields, in order: J gene, clone size, V gene, D gene, CDR3 protein, CDR3 DNA. The D gene is left open where the match is weak. Where a row states a size, it is once, few, many or the class of an expanded clone; other rows omit it.

TRBJ1-4 - TRBV5-8 - CASSAVNRVSNEKLFF TGTGCCAGCAGCGCCGTCAACAGGGTTTCTAATGAAAAACTGTTTTTT
TRBJ1-2 - TRBV5-1 - CASSLAGSRATHRGYTF TGCGCCAGCAGCTTGGCCGGGAGCCGGGCCACCCACCGCGGCTACACCTTC
TRBJ1-1 - TRBV19 - CASSITQLNTEAFF TGTGCCAGTAGTATAACACAACTGAACACTGAAGCTTTCTTT
TRBJ1-5 - TRBV27 - CASSLMGANQPQHF TGTGCCAGCAGTTTAATGGGGGCGAATCAGCCCCAGCATTTT
TRBJ2-7 - TRBV7-8 TRBD2 CASSLGGASGRKSYEQYF TGTGCCAGCAGCTTAGGGGGGGCTAGCGGGAGAAAATCCTACGAGCAGTACTTC
TRBJ2-1 - TRBV9 TRBD2 CASSESGGPRLFF TGTGCCAGCAGCGAGTCGGGAGGGCCGAGATTGTTCTTC
TRBJ2-1 - TRBV5-4 - CASSLSLARAHNEQFF TGTGCCAGCAGCTTGAGTCTGGCCAGGGCCCACAATGAGCAGTTCTTC
TRBJ2-7 once TRBV28 TRBD1 CASSHFDRGFSYEQYF TGTGCCAGCAGTCATTTTGACAGGGGTTTCTCCTACGAGCAGTACTTC
TRBJ2-1 - TRBV6-5 - CASSYTGASYNEQFF TGTGCCAGCAGCTATACAGGAGCATCCTACAATGAGCAGTTCTTC
TRBJ2-6 - TRBV7-3 - CASSPRIGEVAGANVLTF TGTGCCAGCAGCCCCCGCATCGGGGAAGTGGCTGGGGCCAACGTCCTGACTTTC
TRBJ2-4 - TRBV9 - CASSRLAGSQNIQYF TGTGCCAGCAGCCGCCTGGCGGGATCACAAAACATTCAGTACTTC
TRBJ2-7 - TRBV4-1 - CASSQDRDTSRYEQYF TGCGCCAGCAGCCAAGACCGGGACACAAGCCGCTACGAGCAGTACTTC
TRBJ1-3 - TRBV4-3 - CASSHTVSSGNTIYF TGCGCCAGCAGCCACACGGTGAGCTCTGGAAACACCATATATTTT
TRBJ1-4 - TRBV5-5 - CASSLDHRVGEKLFF TGTGCCAGCAGCTTGGACCACAGGGTCGGAGAAAAACTGTTTTTT
TRBJ1-1 - TRBV9 - CASSVKGGGLNTEAFF TGTGCCAGCAGCGTAAAAGGGGGTGGCCTGAACACTGAAGCTTTCTTT
TRBJ2-7 - TRBV9 - CASSVADFYEQYF TGTGCCAGCAGCGTCGCGGACTTCTACGAGCAGTACTTC
TRBJ2-5 - TRBV14 - CASSQVWTGTSSSGETQYF TGTGCCAGCAGCCAAGTCTGGACAGGCACTAGCTCCTCGGGTGAGACCCAGTACTTC
TRBJ1-5 - TRBV4-2 - CASSQGRWEFQHF TGTGCCAGCAGCCAAGGGCGATGGGAGTTCCAGCATTTT
TRBJ2-1 - TRBV9 TRBD2 CASSVGPSGYNEQFF TGTGCCAGCAGCGTAGGGCCTAGCGGTTACAATGAGCAGTTCTTC
TRBJ2-3 - TRBV4-2 TRBD2 CASSQAAAGGPDTQYF TGTGCCAGCAGCCAAGCAGCAGCGGGAGGGCCAGATACGCAGTATTTT
TRBJ2-5 - TRBV19 - CASNIGGGRQETQYF TGTGCCAGTAATATAGGAGGGGGAAGACAAGAGACCCAGTACTTC
TRBJ1-3 - TRBV28 - CASRAGSGNTIYF TGTGCCAGCAGAGCGGGCTCCGGAAACACCATATATTTT
TRBJ1-4 - TRBV18 TRBD1 CASSPPGTVGEKLFF TGTGCCAGCTCACCGCCCGGGACAGTAGGGGAAAAACTGTTTTTT
TRBJ2-5 - TRBV7-8 - CASSTQGVETQYF TGTGCCAGCAGCACGCAGGGCGTGGAGACCCAGTACTTC